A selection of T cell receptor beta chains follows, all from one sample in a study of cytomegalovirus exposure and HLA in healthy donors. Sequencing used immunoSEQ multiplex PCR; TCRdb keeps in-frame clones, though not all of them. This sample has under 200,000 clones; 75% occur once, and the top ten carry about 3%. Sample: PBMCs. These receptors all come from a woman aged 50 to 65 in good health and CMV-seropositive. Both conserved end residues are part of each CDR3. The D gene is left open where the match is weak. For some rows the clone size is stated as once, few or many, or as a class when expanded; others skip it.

DNA: TGTGCCAGCAGCTCGAGGACTAGCTGGACCGGGGAGCTGTTTTTT; CDR3: CASSSRTSWTGELFF; J: TRBJ2-2; V: TRBV7-2; size: -; D: TRBD2
DNA: TGCGCCAGCAGCTCGGGACTAGCGGGCGCTACAGATACGCAGTATTTT; CDR3: CASSSGLAGATDTQYF; J: TRBJ2-3; V: TRBV5-1; size: -; D: TRBD2
DNA: TGCACCAGCAGCCACCCCCAGGGAATGAACACTGAAGCTTTCTTT; CDR3: CTSSHPQGMNTEAFF; J: TRBJ1-1; V: TRBV1; size: -; D: -
DNA: TGTGCCATCAGTTCGGGGGAAGGGAACACTGAAGCTTTCTTT; CDR3: CAISSGEGNTEAFF; J: TRBJ1-1; V: TRBV10-3; size: -; D: -
DNA: TGTGCCAGTAATACCGGGGGGAGCAACAATGAGCAGTTCTTC; CDR3: CASNTGGSNNEQFF; J: TRBJ2-1; V: TRBV19; size: -; D: TRBD2
DNA: TGTGCCACCAGCAATGCGTACACTGAAGCTTTCTTT; CDR3: CATSNAYTEAFF; J: TRBJ1-1; V: TRBV15; size: -; D: -
DNA: TGTGCCAGCAGAGGCCCCCCTCGGGGAGAGACCCAGTACTTC; CDR3: CASRGPPRGETQYF; J: TRBJ2-5; V: TRBV6-5; size: -; D: -
DNA: TGTGCCAGCAGCCGAACCCGGGACAATGAGCAGTTCTTC; CDR3: CASSRTRDNEQFF; J: TRBJ2-1; V: TRBV6-1; size: -; D: -
DNA: TGTGCCAGTAGTATAGCGCAGGGAGGGTTGGAGACCCAGTACTTC; CDR3: CASSIAQGGLETQYF; J: TRBJ2-5; V: TRBV19; size: few; D: TRBD2
DNA: TGTGCCAGCAGCTTGTCTTGGGGACAGGGCCATGAGCAGTACTTC; CDR3: CASSLSWGQGHEQYF; J: TRBJ2-7; V: TRBV5-4; size: -; D: TRBD1
DNA: TGTGCCAGCAACAGGGAAAGGTACAATCAGCCCCAGCATTTT; CDR3: CASNRERYNQPQHF; J: TRBJ1-5; V: TRBV6-1; size: -; D: -
DNA: TGTGCCATCAGCCCCAGGGATTCGAGGAATGAGCAGTTCTTC; CDR3: CAISPRDSRNEQFF; J: TRBJ2-1; V: TRBV10-3; size: -; D: -
DNA: TGTGCCAGCTCAACCGGGACTAGCGCCTACGAGCAATACTTC; CDR3: CASSTGTSAYEQYF; J: TRBJ2-7; V: TRBV6-5; size: -; D: TRBD2
DNA: TGTGCCAGCAGCTTAGCCGGGACAGGGAACTATGGCTACACCTTC; CDR3: CASSLAGTGNYGYTF; J: TRBJ1-2; V: TRBV11-2; size: -; D: TRBD1
DNA: TGTGCCAGCAGCTTATGGCTAGCGGGGGAGGGCAATGAGCAGTTCTTC; CDR3: CASSLWLAGEGNEQFF; J: TRBJ2-1; V: TRBV11-2; size: few; D: TRBD2
DNA: TGTGCCATCGGGACTAGCGGGGGGGCGACGCAGTATTTT; CDR3: CAIGTSGGATQYF; J: TRBJ2-3; V: TRBV2; size: -; D: TRBD2
DNA: TGTGCCAGCAGTTACGGAGGGGAGTTGGCTGAAGCTTTCTTT; CDR3: CASSYGGELAEAFF; J: TRBJ1-1; V: TRBV6-5; size: -; D: -
DNA: TGTGCCAGCAGCCCAGACAGGACGGTAAGCGAGCAGTACTTC; CDR3: CASSPDRTVSEQYF; J: TRBJ2-7; V: TRBV7-8; size: -; D: -
DNA: TGTGCCAGCAGCCAGTGGACAGGGGAATTGAACACTGAAGCTTTCTTT; CDR3: CASSQWTGELNTEAFF; J: TRBJ1-1; V: TRBV14; size: -; D: TRBD1
DNA: TGTGCCAGCAGTATTAGGGGGTGGGAGCAGTACTTC; CDR3: CASSIRGWEQYF; J: TRBJ2-7; V: TRBV2; size: -; D: -
DNA: TGTGCCAGCAGTTCAAGACAGGCTAAGTATAATTCACCCCTCCACTTT; CDR3: CASSSRQAKYNSPLHF; J: TRBJ1-6; V: TRBV27; size: -; D: -
DNA: TGTGCCAGCAGTTTATATCGACCGGGACAGAGCACAGATACGCAGTATTTT; CDR3: CASSLYRPGQSTDTQYF; J: TRBJ2-3; V: TRBV27; size: -; D: TRBD1
DNA: TGTGCCAGCAGCCAAGTTGCGCAGGGGGGAGGCTACACCTTC; CDR3: CASSQVAQGGGYTF; J: TRBJ1-2; V: TRBV4-2; size: -; D: TRBD1
DNA: TGTGCCAGCAGCATCCGGGACTATAGCAATGAGCAGTTCTTC; CDR3: CASSIRDYSNEQFF; J: TRBJ2-1; V: TRBV5-8; size: -; D: TRBD2
DNA: TGCGCCATCGCGCCAATTGAGGGAAACACCATATATTTT; CDR3: CAIAPIEGNTIYF; J: TRBJ1-3; V: TRBV10-1; size: -; D: -
DNA: TGCGCCAGCACAAGCTCCGGTAGCACAGATACGCAGTATTTT; CDR3: CASTSSGSTDTQYF; J: TRBJ2-3; V: TRBV10-2; size: -; D: -
DNA: TGTGCCAGCAGCCCGGCGAGGAACACTGGCTACACCTTC; CDR3: CASSPARNTGYTF; J: TRBJ1-2; V: TRBV7-8; size: few; D: -
DNA: TGCGCCAGCAGCTTGGTTGGCATTGGGGCCAACGTCCTGACTTTC; CDR3: CASSLVGIGANVLTF; J: TRBJ2-6; V: TRBV5-1; size: -; D: -
DNA: TGTGCCAGCAGTTACTCGATGGGCAGGGGGGAGACCCAGTACTTC; CDR3: CASSYSMGRGETQYF; J: TRBJ2-5; V: TRBV6-5; size: -; D: TRBD1
DNA: TGTGCCAGCGGGGCGACGTTCATGAACACTGAAGCTTTCTTT; CDR3: CASGATFMNTEAFF; J: TRBJ1-1; V: TRBV2; size: -; D: -
DNA: TGTGCCAGCAGCCAAACGGTGGGGACAGGGGGAGAAAAACTGTTTTTT; CDR3: CASSQTVGTGGEKLFF; J: TRBJ1-4; V: TRBV7-9; size: -; D: TRBD1
DNA: TGTGCCAGCAGCTTAGCGCTACGAGGCGGCTACACCTTC; CDR3: CASSLALRGGYTF; J: TRBJ1-2; V: TRBV7-2; size: -; D: -
DNA: TGTGCCAGCAGTTTAAGAGGCAGGGGGGTTGGCTACACCTTC; CDR3: CASSLRGRGVGYTF; J: TRBJ1-2; V: TRBV27; size: -; D: TRBD1
DNA: TGTGCCAGCAGCTTAGTAGACAGGTCTCAGAATTCACCCCTCCACTTT; CDR3: CASSLVDRSQNSPLHF; J: TRBJ1-6; V: TRBV7-9; size: few; D: -
DNA: TGCAGCGTTGAAGATCTATTAGAGGGTTTCTACGGCTACACCTTC; CDR3: CSVEDLLEGFYGYTF; J: TRBJ1-2; V: TRBV29-1; size: -; D: -
DNA: TGTGCCAGCAGTTTACGGAATGAGCAGTTCTTC; CDR3: CASSLRNEQFF; J: TRBJ2-1; V: TRBV2; size: -; D: -
DNA: TGCGCCAGCAGCCTCGATAGCAACAGGGGACAGCAGTTCTTC; CDR3: CASSLDSNRGQQFF; J: TRBJ2-1; V: TRBV5-1; size: few; D: TRBD1
DNA: TGTGCCAGCAGCCAACCGGGACACCCTAACTATGGCTACACCTTC; CDR3: CASSQPGHPNYGYTF; J: TRBJ1-2; V: TRBV9; size: once; D: -
DNA: TGTGCCAGCCGCGGGACAGGGGAGGGAAACACCATATATTTT; CDR3: CASRGTGEGNTIYF; J: TRBJ1-3; V: TRBV2; size: -; D: TRBD1
DNA: TGTGCCAGCAGTGTCGCCGTTAGGGGGTGTGGAGCTTTCTTT; CDR3: CASSVAVRGCGAFF; J: TRBJ1-1; V: TRBV2; size: -; D: -
DNA: TGTGCCTCGACGGGACAGGGGGCGCAGGGCTACACCTTC; CDR3: CASTGQGAQGYTF; J: TRBJ1-2; V: TRBV10-3; size: -; D: TRBD1
DNA: TGTGCCAGCAGCTTACAGACGAGGGAAAAACTGTTTTTT; CDR3: CASSLQTREKLFF; J: TRBJ1-4; V: TRBV7-9; size: -; D: -
DNA: TGTGCCAGCTCACCACGTGGACTAGCGGGGGGGAGCGCAGATACGCAGTATTTT; CDR3: CASSPRGLAGGSADTQYF; J: TRBJ2-3; V: TRBV18; size: -; D: TRBD2
DNA: TGTGCCAGCTCACCGGCCTTGGGGCCGAACTATGGCTACACCTTC; CDR3: CASSPALGPNYGYTF; J: TRBJ1-2; V: TRBV18; size: -; D: -
DNA: TGTGCCAGTAGTGTACGGCTTGCCGGGACAGGGGGCTTCTTAGAGACCCAGTACTTC; CDR3: CASSVRLAGTGGFLETQYF; J: TRBJ2-5; V: TRBV19; size: -; D: TRBD1
DNA: TGTGCCAGCAGTTACGGGGCCGGGACAGCAAGGGGCGAGCAGTACTTC; CDR3: CASSYGAGTARGEQYF; J: TRBJ2-7; V: TRBV6-5; size: -; D: TRBD1